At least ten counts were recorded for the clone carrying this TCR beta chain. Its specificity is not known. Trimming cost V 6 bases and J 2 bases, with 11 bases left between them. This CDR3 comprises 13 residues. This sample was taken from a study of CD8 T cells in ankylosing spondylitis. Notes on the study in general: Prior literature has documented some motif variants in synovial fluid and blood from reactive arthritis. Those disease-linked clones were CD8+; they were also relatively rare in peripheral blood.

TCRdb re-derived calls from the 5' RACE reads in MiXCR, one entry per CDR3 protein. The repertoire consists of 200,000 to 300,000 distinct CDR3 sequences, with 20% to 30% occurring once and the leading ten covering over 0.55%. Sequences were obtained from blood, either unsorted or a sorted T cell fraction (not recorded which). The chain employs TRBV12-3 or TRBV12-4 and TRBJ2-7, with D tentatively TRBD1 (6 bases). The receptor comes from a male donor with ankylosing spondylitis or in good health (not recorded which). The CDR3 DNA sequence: TGTGCCAGCAGCTCTGACAGGACCTACGAGCAGTACTTC. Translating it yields CASSSDRTYEQYF.